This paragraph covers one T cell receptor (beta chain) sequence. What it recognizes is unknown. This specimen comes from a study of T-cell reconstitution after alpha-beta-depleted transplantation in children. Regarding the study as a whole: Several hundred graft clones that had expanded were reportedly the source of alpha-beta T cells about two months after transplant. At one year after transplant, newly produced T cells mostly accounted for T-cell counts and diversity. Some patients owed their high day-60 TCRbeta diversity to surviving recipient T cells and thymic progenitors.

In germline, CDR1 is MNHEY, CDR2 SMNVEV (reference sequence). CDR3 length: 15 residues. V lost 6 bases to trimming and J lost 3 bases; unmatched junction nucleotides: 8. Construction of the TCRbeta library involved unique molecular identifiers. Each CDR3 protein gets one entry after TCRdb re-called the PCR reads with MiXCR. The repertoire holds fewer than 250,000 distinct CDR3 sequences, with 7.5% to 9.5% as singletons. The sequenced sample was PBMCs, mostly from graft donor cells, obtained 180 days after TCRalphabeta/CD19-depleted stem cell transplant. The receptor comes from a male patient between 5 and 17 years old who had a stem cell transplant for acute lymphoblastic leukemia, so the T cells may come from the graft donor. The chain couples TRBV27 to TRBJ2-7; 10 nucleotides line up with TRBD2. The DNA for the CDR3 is TGTGCCAGCAGGGCTAGCGGGAGTTCCAGCTACGAGCAGTACTTC. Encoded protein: CASRASGSSSYEQYF.